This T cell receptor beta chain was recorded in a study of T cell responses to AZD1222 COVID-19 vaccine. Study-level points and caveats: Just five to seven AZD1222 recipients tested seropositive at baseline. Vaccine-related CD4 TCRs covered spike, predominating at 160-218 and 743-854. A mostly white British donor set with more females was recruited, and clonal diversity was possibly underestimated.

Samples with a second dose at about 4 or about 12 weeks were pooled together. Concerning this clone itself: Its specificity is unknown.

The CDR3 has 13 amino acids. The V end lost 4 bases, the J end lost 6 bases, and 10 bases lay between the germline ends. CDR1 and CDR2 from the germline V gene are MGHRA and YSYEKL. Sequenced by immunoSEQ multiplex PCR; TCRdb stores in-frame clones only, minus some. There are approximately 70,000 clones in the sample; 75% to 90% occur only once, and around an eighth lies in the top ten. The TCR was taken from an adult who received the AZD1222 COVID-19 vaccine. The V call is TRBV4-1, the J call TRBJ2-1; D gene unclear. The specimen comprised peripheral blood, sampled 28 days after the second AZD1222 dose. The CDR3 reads CASSPSPFNEQFF. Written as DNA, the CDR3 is TGCGCCAGCAGCCCTTCCCCCTTCAATGAGCAGTTCTTC.